This entry lists 28 T cell receptor beta chains sequenced from one sample in a study of T cell repertoires in cytomegalovirus infection. TCRdb redid the calling of the reads with MiXCR, one entry per CDR3 protein. The sample has more than 250,000 distinct CDR3 sequences, roughly 15% seen once. The material sequenced was PBMCs. Receptors originate from a human donor in good health (CMV status not recorded). Some clones in this sample may be carry-over from other donors' samples.

This clonotype was counted only a few times. The V gene is TRBV29-1, the J gene TRBJ1-1, with 7 bases lining up with TRBD1. V lost 5 bases, J lost 1 base, and 7 bases stayed unmatched. Germline V gene data show CDR1 as SQVTM and CDR2 as ANQGSEA. This CDR3 region has 14 residues. CDR3 sequence: CSVFPGQSNTEAFF. The CDR3 nucleotides read TGCAGCGTTTTCCCGGGACAGTCGAACACTGAAGCTTTCTTT.

The CDR3 protein is CSARDIRSGTEAFF. CDR3 nucleotide sequence: TGCAGTGCTAGAGATATCCGTTCGGGTACTGAAGCTTTCTTT. The chain recombines TRBV20-1 with TRBJ1-1; D gene unclear. The CDR3 runs to 14 residues. Germline V gives CDR1 DFQATT, CDR2 SNEGSKA (reference sequence). V was clipped by 0 bases and J by 5 bases, with 13 bases between them.

This clonotype has more than one count but fewer than ten. V is TRBV18 and J is TRBJ2-1; D may be TRBD1 (5 bases). V shed 3 bases and J shed 0 bases, with 9 bases lying between them. Looked up from germline, CDR1 is KGHSH and CDR2 is LQKENI. The CDR3 totals 15 residues. The CDR3 here is CASSPKGFSYNEQFF. As DNA, the CDR3 is TGTGCCAGCTCACCGAAGGGGTTCTCCTACAATGAGCAGTTCTTC. Drawing the rest from reference TRBV18 and TRBJ2-1, the complete variable domain is NAGVMQNPRHLVRRRGQEARLRCSPMKGHSHVYWYRQLPEEGLKFMVYLQKENIIDESGMPKERFSAEFPKEGPSILRIQQVVRGDSAAYFCASSPKGFSYNEQFFGPGTRLTVL.

V gene TRBV20-1 combines with J gene TRBJ2-7; TRBD2 aligns across 11 bases. The V and J ends lost 3 bases and 3 bases, in that order; junction bases with no gene match: 16. From germline, CDR1 is DFQATT and CDR2 SNEGSKA (reference sequence). The CDR3 spans 18 residues. This chain's CDR3 is CSARGTGGTSGSLYEQYF. The CDR3, as DNA: TGCAGTGCTAGGGGGACGGGTGGTACTAGCGGGAGTCTCTACGAGCAGTACTTC.

This clonotype was counted a few times. This chain connects TRBV7-3 to TRBJ2-2; 9 positions match TRBD1. The germline V gene encodes CDR1 SGHTA and CDR2 FQGTGA. The CDR3 sequence is 15 residues long. V shed 4 bases and J 3 bases; nucleotides not matched to a gene: 3. CDR3 loop: CASSSTGGYTGELFF. DNA for the CDR3: TGTGCCAGCAGCTCTACAGGGGGCTACACCGGGGAGCTGTTTTTT.

The CDR3 loop reads CASSQLGNSPGKLFF. The CDR3 DNA sequence: TGCGCCAGCAGCCAGCTGGGGAACAGCCCGGGAAAACTGTTTTTT. This chain joins TRBV4-3 and TRBJ1-4; no clear D. V was pared by 3 bases and J by 10 bases, with 18 bases between. CDR3 size: 15 residues. Germline-derived CDR1 and CDR2 are LGHNA and YSLEER.

V usage is TRBV19 and J usage is TRBJ1-1; the match to TRBD1 covers 9 bases. V shed 6 bases and J 4 bases; nucleotides not matched to a gene: 15. The CDR3 has 17 residues. Germline V gene sequence: CDR1 LNHDA, CDR2 SQIVND (reference sequence). The CDR3 region is CASRTTGQGKSGTEAFF. The CDR3 DNA reads TGTGCCAGTAGGACTACGGGACAGGGAAAGAGCGGCACTGAAGCTTTCTTT.

This clonotype was seen more than once but under ten times. The chain employs TRBV11-3 and TRBJ1-5; D remains unclear. The CDR3 runs to 14 residues. Germline loops: CDR1 SGHNT, CDR2 YENEEA. V lost 0 bases to trimming and J lost 9 bases, with 12 bases between them. CDR3 in amino acids: CASSLDVQSRPQHF. The CDR3 DNA reads as TGTGCCAGCAGCTTAGATGTGCAATCACGGCCCCAGCATTTT.

The table lists this clonotype with a few counts. V is TRBV29-1 and J is TRBJ1-1, with unresolved D. Per germline, CDR1 SQVTM and CDR2 ANQGSEA. V dropped 5 bases and J dropped 11 bases, with 18 bases sitting between them. The CDR3 has 12 residues. The CDR3, as DNA: TGCAGCGTTATGACCGAGACATGGTACGCTTTCTTT. The encoded protein is CSVMTETWYAFF.

The count of this clonotype is one. The chain has TRBV25-1 and TRBJ2-7; 8 bases are shared with TRBD1. The V gene end was trimmed by 4 bases and the J gene end by 4 bases; junction bases not matched to a gene: 6. The V gene's germline CDR1 is MGHDK and CDR2 SYGVNS. This CDR3 region has 14 residues. This chain's CDR3 is CASSGSDRGYEQYF. DNA of the CDR3: TGTGCCAGCAGTGGGTCCGACAGGGGATACGAGCAGTACTTC.

CDR3 amino acids: CASSLTSGYLGETQYF. The CDR3 DNA reads TGTGCCAGCAGCTTAACTAGCGGCTACTTAGGAGAGACCCAGTACTTC. The rearrangement links TRBV5-4 to TRBJ2-5; the match to TRBD2 covers 8 bases. CDR3 size: 16 residues. V dropped 2 bases and J dropped 4; count of bases not matched to a gene: 10. Germline CDR1 SGHNT, CDR2 YYREEE (reference sequence).

The rearrangement links TRBV5-1 to TRBJ2-1; D not certain. Germline V gene data show CDR1 as SGHRS and CDR2 as YFSETQ. Deletions cut 5 bases from V and 1 base from J, with 7 bases between. The CDR3 totals 13 residues. CDR3 amino acids: CASRRLSYNEQFF. CDR3 sequence (DNA): TGCGCCAGCAGGCGGCTTTCCTACAATGAGCAGTTCTTC.

This clonotype was counted at least ten times. The V gene is TRBV2, the J gene TRBJ1-2; D may be TRBD1 (5 bases). The germline V gene encodes CDR1 SNHLY and CDR2 FYNNEI. The CDR3 length is 14 residues. V gave up 8 bases and J gave up 1 base, with 14 bases separating them. The CDR3 protein is CASEGHEINYGYTF. CDR3 coding DNA: TGTGCCAGCGAGGGGCACGAGATTAACTATGGCTACACCTTC.

This clonotype was picked up a small number of times. The chain employs TRBV6-5 and TRBJ2-5, with 8 bases matching TRBD2. The junction had 11 bases not matched to a gene; V was cut back by 3 bases and J by 5 bases. The V gene's germline CDR1 is MNHEY and CDR2 SVGAGI. This CDR3 spans 16 amino acids. CDR3 nucleotides: TGTGCCAGCAGTTATACCTCCGGGGGGGGGAAGGAGACCCAGTACTTC. Its translation: CASSYTSGGGKETQYF.

The chain joins TRBV6-5 to TRBJ1-5; TRBD1 might be the D (5 bases). This CDR3 has 13 amino acids. CDR1 MNHEY and CDR2 SVGAGI come from the germline V gene. Trimming removed 8 bases at V and 3 bases at J, with 11 bases between. The CDR3 spells CASRKDINQPQHF. The CDR3 DNA reads TGTGCCAGCCGTAAGGACATCAATCAGCCCCAGCATTTT.

This clonotype was picked up a small number of times. The V gene is TRBV28, the J gene TRBJ2-5; 7 positions agree with TRBD2. The germline V gene has CDR1 MDHEN and CDR2 SYDVKM. This CDR3 has 16 amino acids. Trimming removed 3 bases from V and 5 bases from J; junction bases left unmatched: 12. The CDR3 bases are TGTGCCAGCAGTTTTCGAGGGAGGGCCTTCGGGGAGACCCAGTACTTC. Translated, it gives CASSFRGRAFGETQYF.

This clonotype was recorded many times. The V and J genes are TRBV7-2 and TRBJ2-2, with 11 positions matching TRBD1. This CDR3 has 16 amino acids. J was trimmed by 6 bases and V by 5 bases; bases with no gene match: 8. Germline CDR1 and CDR2: SGHTA and FQGNSA. The CDR3 nucleotides are TGTGCCAGCAGCGGCAGGACAGGGGGCGCCCCCGGGGAGCTGTTTTTT. Encoded protein: CASSGRTGGAPGELFF. The whole variable domain, filled in from reference TRBV7-2 and TRBJ2-2, reads GAGVSQSPSNKVTEKGKDVELRCDPISGHTALYWYRQSLGQGLEFLIYFQGNSAPDKSGLPSDRFSAERTGGSVSTLTIQRTQQEDSAVYLCASSGRTGGAPGELFFGEGSRLTVL.

The table lists this clonotype with many counts. The J gene is TRBJ2-2, the V gene TRBV7-3; 9 nucleotides align to TRBD1. Germline V CDR1 and CDR2: SGHTA, FQGTGA. CDR3 length equals 17 residues. Losses at the gene ends were 1 base for V and 7 bases for J; bases not matched to a gene: 10. The CDR3 reads CASSLRVQGALNGELFF. The DNA of the CDR3 is TGTGCCAGCAGCTTAAGGGTACAGGGGGCACTCAACGGGGAGCTGTTTTTT.

This clonotype has a count of ten or more. V usage is TRBV7-2 and J usage is TRBJ2-3; TRBD1 matches 8 bases. V was pared by 8 bases and J by 4 bases, with 5 bases of the junction left unmatched. The CDR3 contains 13 residues. CDR1 SGHTA and CDR2 FQGNSA come from the germline V gene. As DNA, the CDR3 is TGTGCCAGCGGCCAACAGGGGGCAGATACGCAGTATTTT. It specifies CASGQQGADTQYF.

The chain links TRBV4-1 to TRBJ2-7; no firm D call. V dropped 4 bases and J dropped 2 bases, with 9 bases sitting between them. The CDR3 spans 13 residues. Germline CDR1 MGHRA, CDR2 YSYEKL. The CDR3 sequence: CASSPRSTYEQYF. CDR3 nucleotides: TGCGCCAGCAGCCCACGTAGCACCTACGAGCAGTACTTC.

This clonotype was recorded many times. The J gene is TRBJ2-1, the V gene TRBV12-3 or TRBV12-4; a possible D gene is TRBD1 (6 bases). V dropped 4 bases and J dropped 8 bases, with 12 bases sitting between them. CDR3 length equals 13 residues. The CDR3, as DNA: TGTGCCAGCAGTTCCAGGGGCTCCTATGAGCAGTTCTTC. As protein: CASSSRGSYEQFF.

The chain links TRBV7-7 to TRBJ2-1, with D possibly being TRBD2 (6 bases). Germline values: CDR1 SSHAT, CDR2 FNYEAQ (reference sequence). CDR3 length equals 15 residues. The V gene lost 0 bases and the J gene lost 6 bases, with 12 bases spanning the gap. CDR3 loop: CASSLAPGDVNEQFF. The CDR3 DNA reads TGTGCCAGCAGCTTAGCCCCGGGAGACGTCAATGAGCAGTTCTTC.

J is TRBJ2-1 and V is TRBV20-1; 8 bases map to TRBD2. Germline loops: CDR1 DFQATT, CDR2 SNEGSKA (reference sequence). Trimming cost V 6 bases and J 3 bases; bases outside gene matches: 7. This CDR3 is built from 14 residues. DNA for the CDR3: TGCAGTGCCCAACGGGGGGGCCTCTACAATGAGCAGTTCTTC. Translated: CSAQRGGLYNEQFF.

The sample holds many counts of this clonotype. The rearrangement uses TRBV11-2 and TRBJ2-5; D uncertain. This CDR3 has 14 residues. Trimming left V 0 bases short and J 1 base short, with 6 bases between. Germline lookup yields CDR1 SGHAT and CDR2 FQNNGV. CDR3 nucleotide sequence: TGTGCCAGCAGCTTAGAAGAGTTCCAAGAGACCCAGTACTTC. Its translation: CASSLEEFQETQYF. Together with reference TRBV11-2 and TRBJ2-5, the CDR3 gives the full variable domain: EAGVAQSPRYKIIEKRQSVAFWCNPISGHATLYWYQQILGQGPKLLIQFQNNGVVDDSQLPKDRFSAERLKGVDSTLKIQPAKLEDSAVYLCASSLEEFQETQYFGPGTRLLVL.

The chain recombines TRBV6-5 with TRBJ2-1, with no clear D. The CDR3 runs to 15 residues. Trimming took off 4 bases at V and 0 bases at J, with 10 bases between the two ends. Germline V lookup: CDR1 MNHEY, CDR2 SVGAGI. The CDR3 DNA is TGTGCCAGCAGTTCTCGGAGAAGCTCCTACAATGAGCAGTTCTTC. It specifies CASSSRRSSYNEQFF.

This chain links TRBV5-6 with TRBJ1-1; 8 bases line up with TRBD1. This CDR3 comprises 14 residues. V was pared by 3 bases and J by 4 bases, with 5 bases of the junction left unmatched. Germline V gene lookup returns CDR1 SGHDT and CDR2 YYEEEE. CDR3 nucleotides: TGTGCCAGCAGCTCGTCACAGGGGGGCACTGAAGCTTTCTTT. Translation: CASSSSQGGTEAFF.

This clonotype was seen many times. This chain joins TRBV6-1 and TRBJ2-1; 7 positions agree with TRBD2. The CDR3 is 15 amino acids. Germline V CDR1 and CDR2: MNHNS, SASEGT. J lost 3 bases, V lost 1 base, and 3 bases had no gene match. The chain's CDR3 is CASSEVAGDYNEQFF. CDR3 DNA: TGTGCCAGCAGTGAAGTGGCGGGGGACTACAATGAGCAGTTCTTC.

This clonotype was observed at least ten times. The CDR3 region has the DNA TGTGCCAGCAGCTTCGGGCGCCGGGCCTATTCGGATGAGCAGTTCTTC. As protein: CASSFGRRAYSDEQFF. V is TRBV7-6 and J is TRBJ2-1; D is undetermined. The CDR3 sequence is 16 residues long. Deletions cut 3 bases from V and 8 bases from J, with 20 bases between. Germline CDR1 reads SGHVS; CDR2 reads FNYEAQ.